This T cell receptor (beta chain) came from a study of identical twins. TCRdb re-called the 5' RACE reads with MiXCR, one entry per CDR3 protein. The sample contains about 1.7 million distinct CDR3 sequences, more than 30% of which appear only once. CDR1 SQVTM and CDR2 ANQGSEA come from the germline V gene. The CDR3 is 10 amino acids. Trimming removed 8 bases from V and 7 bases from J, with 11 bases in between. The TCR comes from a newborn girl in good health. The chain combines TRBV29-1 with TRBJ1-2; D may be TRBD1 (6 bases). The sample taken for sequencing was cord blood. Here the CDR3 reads CSSEGGGYTF. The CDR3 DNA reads TGCAGCTCCGAGGGGGGTGGCTACACCTTC.